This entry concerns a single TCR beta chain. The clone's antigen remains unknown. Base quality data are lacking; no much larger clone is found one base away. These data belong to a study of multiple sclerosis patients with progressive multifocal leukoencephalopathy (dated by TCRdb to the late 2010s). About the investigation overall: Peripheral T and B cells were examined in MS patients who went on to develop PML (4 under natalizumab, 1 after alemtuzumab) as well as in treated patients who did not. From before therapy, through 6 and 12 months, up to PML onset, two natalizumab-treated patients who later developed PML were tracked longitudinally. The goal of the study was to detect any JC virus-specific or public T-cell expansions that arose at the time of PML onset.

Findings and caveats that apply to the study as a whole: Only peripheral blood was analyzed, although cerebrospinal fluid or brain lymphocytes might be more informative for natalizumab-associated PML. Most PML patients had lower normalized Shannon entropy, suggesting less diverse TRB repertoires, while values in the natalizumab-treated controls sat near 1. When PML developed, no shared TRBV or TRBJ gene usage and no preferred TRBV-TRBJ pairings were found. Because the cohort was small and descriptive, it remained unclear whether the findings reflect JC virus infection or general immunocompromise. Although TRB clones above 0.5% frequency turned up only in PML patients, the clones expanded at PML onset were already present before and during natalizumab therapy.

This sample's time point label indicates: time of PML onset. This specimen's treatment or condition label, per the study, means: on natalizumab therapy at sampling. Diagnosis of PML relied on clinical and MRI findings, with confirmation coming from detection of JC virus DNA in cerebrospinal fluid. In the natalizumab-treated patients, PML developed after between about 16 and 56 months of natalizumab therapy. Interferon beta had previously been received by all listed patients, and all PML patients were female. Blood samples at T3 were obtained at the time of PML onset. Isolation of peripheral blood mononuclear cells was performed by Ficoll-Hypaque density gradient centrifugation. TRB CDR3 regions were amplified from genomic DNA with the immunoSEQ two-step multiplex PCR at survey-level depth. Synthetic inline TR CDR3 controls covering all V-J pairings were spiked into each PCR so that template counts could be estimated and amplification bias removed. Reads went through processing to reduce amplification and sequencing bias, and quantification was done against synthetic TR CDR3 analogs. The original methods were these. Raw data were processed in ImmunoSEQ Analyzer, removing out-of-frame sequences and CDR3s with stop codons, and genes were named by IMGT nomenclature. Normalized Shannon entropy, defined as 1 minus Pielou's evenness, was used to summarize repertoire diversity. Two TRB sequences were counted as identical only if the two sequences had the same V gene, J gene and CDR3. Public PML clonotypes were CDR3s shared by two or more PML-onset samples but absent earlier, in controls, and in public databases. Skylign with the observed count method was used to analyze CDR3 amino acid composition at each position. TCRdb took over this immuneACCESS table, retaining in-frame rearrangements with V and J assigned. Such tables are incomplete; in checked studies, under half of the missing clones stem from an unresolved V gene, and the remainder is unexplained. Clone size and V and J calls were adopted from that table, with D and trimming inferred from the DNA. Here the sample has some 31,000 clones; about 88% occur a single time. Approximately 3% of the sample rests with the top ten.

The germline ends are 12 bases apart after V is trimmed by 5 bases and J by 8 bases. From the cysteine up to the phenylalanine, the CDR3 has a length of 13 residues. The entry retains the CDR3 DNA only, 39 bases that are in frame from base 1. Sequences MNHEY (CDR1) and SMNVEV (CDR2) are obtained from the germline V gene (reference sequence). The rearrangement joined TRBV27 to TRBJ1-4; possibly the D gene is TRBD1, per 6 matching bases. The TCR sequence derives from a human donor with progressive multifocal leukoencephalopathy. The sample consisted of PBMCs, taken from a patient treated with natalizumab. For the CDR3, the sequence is CASSAGHREKLFF. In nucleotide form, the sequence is TGTGCCAGCAGTGCGGGACACCGAGAAAAACTGTTTTTT.